This T cell receptor (beta chain) appears in the sequencing data of a study of cytomegalovirus exposure and HLA in healthy donors. Produced via immunoSEQ multiplex PCR; TCRdb's table is partial and in-frame only. The sample lists 200,000 to 250,000 clones, approximately 88% seen once, with around 15% in the top ten. CDR3 size: 14 residues. Germline assignment: CDR1 KGHSH and CDR2 LQKENI. V lost 6 bases to trimming and J lost 2 bases, with 14 bases between them. This clonotype was obtained from a woman in her twenties or thirties in good health and CMV-seropositive. This chain uses TRBV18 with TRBJ2-7; perhaps D is TRBD1 or TRBD2 (6 bases each). Sequences were obtained from PBMCs. The DNA of the CDR3 is TGTGCCAGCTCGGTTGCGGGACACACCTACGAGCAGTACTTC. Protein: CASSVAGHTYEQYF.